This TCR beta chain was sequenced during a study of blood T cell repertoires in COVID-19 (dated by TCRdb to between 2020 and 2021). Study-level background: The collaborator samples originated in the United States, Italy and Spain and spanned the acute and convalescent phases of COVID-19. The prospective study material was composed of cDNA or gDNA derived from T cells, B-cell-depleted T cells, or PBMCs. The dataset comprised deeply sampled blood TCRbeta repertoires from subjects exposed to, actively infected with, or recovered from COVID-19. The repertoires were made available in a free public database intended to serve as a resource for research on the immune response to SARS-CoV-2. Samples were obtained from the ongoing ImmuneRACE study (first 160 participants) and from about 1,300 subjects provided by 6 global collaborators. A de-identified subject ID, COVID-19 status, age in years and sex were almost always included in the sample metadata. Where HLA class I and class II types were available, the types were taken from metadata supplied by the sample provider, not from assay-based typing. What the research found in general, with its limitations: The quantity of clinical and demographic metadata differed by source and by participant and was supplied without curation.

Another Seattle source contributed samples from volunteer blood donors who had recovered from COVID-19. Whole blood was collected in K2EDTA tubes by collaborating institutions according to the institutions' own protocols. Collaborator samples were shipped for TCRbeta analysis as frozen whole blood, isolated PBMCs, or DNA extracted from either sample type. TCRbeta CDR3 regions were amplified from genomic DNA using the immunoSEQ Assay, a bias-controlled multiplex PCR. On the authors' methods: Within the assay, amplification of reference gene primers was used to estimate how many nucleated cells each sample contained. To quantify the absolute abundance of each unique TCRbeta CDR3 rearrangement, sequence reads were collapsed and filtered. Productive Simpson clonality was computed per sample as the square root of Simpson's diversity index over productive rearrangements. TCRdb carries this immuneACCESS record with in-frame sequences only. Its versions omit some clonotypes, under half of them owing to an unresolved V gene in the studies checked, with the rest unexplained. Clone size and the V and J calls come from that table; the DNA yielded D and trimming. Across this sample there are around 240,000 clones, with about 79% seen only once. In total, the top ten clones hold approximately 1.5% of the sample.

CDR1 is given as SGHRS and CDR2 as YFSETQ, both from the germline V gene. From the cysteine up to the phenylalanine, the CDR3 has a length of 15 residues. CDR3 DNA only is kept here, 45 bases in frame from base 1. V is pruned by 4 bases and J by 4 bases, leaving 7 bases of the junction without a gene match. This clone was detected ten times or more. Its antigen remains undetermined. The record has no base qualities; no much larger clone is one base away. The chain was built from TRBV5-1 and TRBJ1-3; a stretch of 8 junction bases matches TRBD1. The receptor's source is a woman in her thirties or forties who had recovered from COVID-19. Sequenced sample: peripheral blood. The CDR3: CASSTDRALGNTIYF. The DNA sequence is given as TGCGCCAGCAGCACGGACAGGGCTTTGGGAAACACCATATATTTT.